The 10 T cell receptor beta chains presented below share a single source sample, sequenced in a study of cytomegalovirus exposure and HLA in healthy donors. The PCR was carried out with 60 Vbeta primers and 13 Jbeta primers. Repertoires were generated with immunoSEQ multiplex PCR, while TCRdb's copy carries only in-frame clones and drops some. The data show about 130,000 clones, approximately 80% seen once. Input material: PBMCs. The source is a woman in her 40s in good health and CMV-seropositive.

The rearrangement links TRBV7-2 to TRBJ1-4; TRBD1 matches 10 bases. CDR1 is SGHTA and CDR2 is FQGNSA in the germline V gene. V was clipped by 5 bases and J by 3 bases; unmatched bases: 9. The CDR3 is 17 amino acids. The CDR3 spells CASSQPGQGYANEKLFF. Written as DNA, the CDR3 is TGTGCCAGCAGCCAACCGGGACAGGGGTATGCTAATGAAAAACTGTTTTTT.

The chain employs TRBV28 and TRBJ2-2; D uncertain. CDR1 is MDHEN, CDR2 SYDVKM, per germline. V was cut by 0 bases and J by 2 bases, with 7 bases left in between. This CDR3 comprises 15 residues. CDR3 loop: CASSLWGRNTGELFF. CDR3 in DNA: TGTGCCAGCAGTTTATGGGGCAGAAACACCGGGGAGCTGTTTTTT.

V and J are TRBV5-6 and TRBJ2-5; TRBD2 agrees at 8 bases. The DNA end is more similar to TRBJ2-7, so the J call may be wrong. This CDR3 spans 16 amino acids. Looked up from germline, CDR1 is SGHDT and CDR2 is YYEEEE. DNA of the CDR3: TGTGCCAGCAGCATATATTCCGGGACTAGTAACTACGAGCAGTACTTC. This codes for CASSIYSGTSNYEQYF.

CDR3 loop: CASSLYLLAGVGTGELFF. CDR3 nucleotides: TGTGCCAGCAGCTTATACCTACTAGCGGGAGTCGGCACCGGGGAGCTGTTTTTT. The chain joins TRBV7-8 to TRBJ2-2, with TRBD2 matching over 11 bases. V dropped 2 bases and J dropped 4; count of bases not matched to a gene: 9. Germline CDR1 and CDR2: SGHVS and FQNEAQ. The CDR3 is made up of 18 amino acids.

This clone was counted a few times. V is TRBV28 and J is TRBJ1-5, with 7 nucleotides matching TRBD1. Unmatched junction bases numbered 5, after V lost 6 bases and J lost 3 bases. CDR1 is MDHEN and CDR2 is SYDVKM in the germline V gene. The CDR3 extends over 14 amino acids. This CDR3 reads CASRTGQINQPQHF. The CDR3 DNA reads as TGTGCCAGCAGAACGGGACAGATCAATCAGCCCCAGCATTTT. Full variable domain (outside the CDR3, taken from reference TRBV28 and TRBJ1-5): DVKVTQSSRYLVKRTGEKVFLECVQDMDHENMFWYRQDPGLGLRLIYFSYDVKMKEKGDIPEGYSVSREKKERFSLILESASTNQTSMYLCASRTGQINQPQHFGDGTRLSIL.

J is TRBJ2-4 and V is TRBV5-1, with 10 nucleotides matching TRBD1. Germline-derived CDR1 and CDR2 are SGHRS and YFSETQ. V shed 3 bases and J 7 bases; nucleotides not matched to a gene: 7. The CDR3 is 15 residues long. In DNA, the CDR3 is TGCGCCAGCAGCTCTGGGACAGGGGAATGGAACATTCAGTACTTC. The encoded protein is CASSSGTGEWNIQYF.

The chain joins TRBV10-3 to TRBJ2-3; the match to TRBD2 covers 10 bases. The CDR3 is 17 amino acids. The germline V gene has CDR1 ENHRY and CDR2 SYGVKD. V lost 3 bases to trimming and J lost 1 base; unmatched junction nucleotides: 7. Here the CDR3 DNA reads TGTGCCATCAGTGAATCTAGCGGGGGTTTTGGCACAGATACGCAGTATTTT. Translating gives CAISESSGGFGTDTQYF.

CDR3 in DNA: TGTGCCAGCAGCGTTGGCAGAACCTATAATTCACCCCTCCACTTT. Residues: CASSVGRTYNSPLHF. The genes are TRBV9 and TRBJ1-6; no clear D. The CDR3 is made up of 15 amino acids. Between the trimmed V and J ends, which lost 2 bases and 2 bases, there was a span of 8 bases. The germline CDR1 and CDR2 sequences are SGDLS and YYNGEE. Using reference TRBV9 and TRBJ1-6 for the parts outside the CDR3, the full variable domain is DSGVTQTPKHLITATGQRVTLRCSPRSGDLSVYWYQQSLDQGLQFLIQYYNGEERAKGNILERFSAQQFPDLHSELNLSSLELGDSALYFCASSVGRTYNSPLHFGNGTRLTVT.

This clone was detected once. The rearrangement links TRBV2 to TRBJ2-7; TRBD1 matches 7 bases. Germline V gene data show CDR1 as SNHLY and CDR2 as FYNNEI. The CDR3 spans 16 residues. V shed 6 bases, J shed 5 bases, and the junction held 16 bases outside the gene matches. The CDR3 spells CASSALSTGRYNEQYF. The CDR3 nucleotides read TGTGCCAGCAGCGCCCTGTCGACAGGGCGGTACAACGAGCAGTACTTC.

The chain couples TRBV30 to TRBJ2-5; 8 bases line up with TRBD1. Germline V CDR1 and CDR2: GTSNPN, SVGIG (reference sequence). This CDR3 comprises 16 residues. The ends lost 5 bases at V and 4 bases at J; junction bases unmatched: 15. The CDR3 DNA reads as TGTGCCTGGGGGGCAGGGCGGGACAGGATAGGAGAGACCCAGTACTTC. It yields the protein CAWGAGRDRIGETQYF.